Shown below are 22 T cell receptor beta chains from a single sample sequenced in a study of T cell responses to AZD1222 COVID-19 vaccine. The repertoire was sequenced with immunoSEQ multiplex PCR; TCRdb's copy has only in-frame clones and lacks some. The profile shows over 150,000 clones, roughly 87% of them singletons. Sample: peripheral blood, taken on day 0 of AZD1222 vaccination. These receptors came from an adult in good health.

In this sample, this clone is medium-sized. The chain couples TRBV28 to TRBJ2-5, with a weak D call TRBD2 (7 bases). From germline, CDR1 is MDHEN and CDR2 SYDVKM. The ends were cut back, 5 bases at V and 4 bases at J, with 17 bases in the middle. This CDR3 has 15 amino acids. CDR3 in DNA: TGTGCCAGCAGTCCAGGGGCGGGGGAGGCAGAGACCCAGTACTTC. This codes for CASSPGAGEAETQYF. Filled out from reference TRBV28 and TRBJ2-5, the complete variable domain reads DVKVTQSSRYLVKRTGEKVFLECVQDMDHENMFWYRQDPGLGLRLIYFSYDVKMKEKGDIPEGYSVSREKKERFSLILESASTNQTSMYLCASSPGAGEAETQYFGPGTRLLVL.

The chain couples TRBV6-1 to TRBJ1-4; D remains unclear. Germline values: CDR1 MNHNS, CDR2 SASEGT. The V and J ends lost 0 bases and 11 bases respectively, with 10 bases between them. The length of the CDR3 is 13 residues. As DNA, the CDR3 is TGTGCCAGCAGTGAAGCCACGCCCACCAAACTGTTTTTT. Translating gives CASSEATPTKLFF.

The gene calls are TRBV2 and TRBJ2-5, with TRBD1 matching 8 bases. The germline V gene has CDR1 SNHLY and CDR2 FYNNEI. The CDR3 is 15 residues long. V gave up 7 bases and J gave up 4 bases; unmatched junction bases: 11. This chain's CDR3 is CASKRDWTGTETQYF. The CDR3 DNA sequence: TGTGCCAGCAAAAGGGACTGGACAGGGACAGAGACCCAGTACTTC.

This chain joins TRBV27 and TRBJ2-5; 7 nucleotides agree with TRBD1. The CDR3 is 16 residues long. Germline trimming cut 4 bases from V and 5 bases from J; bases unmatched to any gene: 13. The germline V gene encodes CDR1 MNHEY and CDR2 SMNVEV (reference sequence). The CDR3 protein is CASSSYRGPSRETQYF. CDR3 in DNA: TGTGCCAGCAGTTCCTACAGGGGTCCTAGTCGGGAGACCCAGTACTTC.

The chain has TRBV2 and TRBJ1-4; D gene ambiguous. Germline assignment: CDR1 SNHLY and CDR2 FYNNEI. V lost 10 bases and J lost 0, with 12 bases in between. This CDR3 comprises 14 residues. Here the CDR3 reads CAILEGTTNEKLFF. In DNA, the CDR3 is TGTGCCATCCTCGAGGGCACAACTAATGAAAAACTGTTTTTT.

This chain uses TRBV6-1 with TRBJ2-7; no reliable D call. The V end was cut by 0 bases, the J end by 2 bases, with 8 bases between. CDR1 is MNHNS and CDR2 is SASEGT in the germline V gene. The CDR3 runs 14 residues. CDR3 region: CASSEAAVPYEQYF. Here the CDR3 DNA reads TGTGCCAGCAGTGAAGCTGCGGTTCCCTACGAGCAGTACTTC.

The rearrangement joins TRBV7-9 to TRBJ1-2, with D maybe TRBD1 (5 bases). This CDR3 contains 14 residues. Trimming took 2 bases from V and 3 from J, leaving 10 bases between them. Germline values: CDR1 SEHNR, CDR2 FQNEAQ (reference sequence). The CDR3 sequence: CASSLSGDHYGYTF. DNA of the CDR3: TGTGCCAGCAGCTTAAGTGGGGACCACTATGGCTACACCTTC.

For the CDR3, the DNA is TGTGCCAGCAGTGAGGGACTAGCGGGAGGAAATGAGCAGTTCTTC. Translated: CASSEGLAGGNEQFF. The chain is built from TRBV2 and TRBJ2-1; 15 nucleotides agree with TRBD2. The CDR3 spans 15 residues. The germline V gene has CDR1 SNHLY and CDR2 FYNNEI. Trimming cost V 3 bases and J 7 bases; bases outside gene matches: 1.

The rearrangement uses TRBV5-1 and TRBJ1-2; D is ambiguous. The CDR3 extends over 13 amino acids. The germline V gene has CDR1 SGHRS and CDR2 YFSETQ. Trimming left V 4 bases short and J 7 bases short, with 14 bases between. The CDR3 spells CASSPVGGSGYTF. In DNA, the CDR3 is TGCGCCAGCAGCCCGGTGGGAGGGTCTGGCTACACCTTC. The variable domain in full, completed from reference TRBV5-1 and TRBJ1-2, reads KAGVTQTPRYLIKTRGQQVTLSCSPISGHRSVSWYQQTPGQGLQFLFEYFSETQRNKGNFPGRFSGRQFSNSRSEMNVSTLELGDSALYLCASSPVGGSGYTFGSGTRLTVV.

In this sample, this clone turned up once. The chain has TRBV5-1 and TRBJ1-2; tentatively, D is TRBD1 (6 bases). The CDR3 is 13 residues long. Trimming took off 3 bases at V and 2 bases at J, with 8 bases between the two ends. Germline CDR1 and CDR2: SGHRS and YFSETQ. The CDR3 DNA reads TGCGCCAGCAGCTCGGACAGCAACTATGGCTACACCTTC. It codes for CASSSDSNYGYTF. Filled out from reference TRBV5-1 and TRBJ1-2, the complete variable domain reads KAGVTQTPRYLIKTRGQQVTLSCSPISGHRSVSWYQQTPGQGLQFLFEYFSETQRNKGNFPGRFSGRQFSNSRSEMNVSTLELGDSALYLCASSSDSNYGYTFGSGTRLTVV.

The rearrangement joins TRBV18 to TRBJ1-1, with D unresolved. CDR1 is KGHSH, CDR2 LQKENI, per germline. Trimming left V 3 bases short and J 7 bases short, with 12 bases between. The CDR3 totals 13 residues. The CDR3 DNA sequence: TGTGCCAGCTCACCGGCGGAGGGTAGTGAAGCTTTCTTT. This encodes CASSPAEGSEAFF.

V is TRBV18 and J is TRBJ2-5; tentatively, D is TRBD1 (5 bases). V gave up 1 base and J gave up 5 bases, with 5 bases separating them. The germline gives CDR1 KGHSH, CDR2 LQKENI. The CDR3 is 12 residues long. The CDR3 reads CASSPQGETQYF. The CDR3 DNA sequence: TGTGCCAGCTCACCACAGGGGGAGACCCAGTACTTC.

The chain is built from TRBV25-1 and TRBJ1-3, with a tentative D call TRBD1 (6 bases). Trimming removed 4 bases from V and 4 bases from J, with 14 bases in between. CDR3 length: 15 residues. Germline V CDR1 and CDR2: MGHDK, SYGVNS. The CDR3 coding sequence is TGTGCCAGCAGTGCCCCCGGGACATTCGGAAACACCATATATTTT. This codes for CASSAPGTFGNTIYF. The whole variable domain, filled in from reference TRBV25-1 and TRBJ1-3, reads EADIYQTPRYLVIGTGKKITLECSQTMGHDKMYWYQQDPGMELHLIHYSYGVNSTEKGDLSSESTVSRIRTEHFPLTLESARPSHTSQYLCASSAPGTFGNTIYFGEGSWLTVV.

About this clone itself: Compared with germline, one end of the junction differs, possibly owing to a read error. The rearrangement uses TRBV5-6 and TRBJ2-3; the match to TRBD2 covers 14 bases. This CDR3 is 15 amino acids long. Germline lookup yields CDR1 SGHDT and CDR2 YYEEEE. CDR3 protein: CASSLGLAGVDTQYF. In DNA, the CDR3 is TGTGCCAGCAGTTTGGGACTAGCGGGAGTAGATACGCAGTATTTT.

The chain recombines TRBV28 with TRBJ1-5; 8 bases are a match to TRBD1. V shed 6 bases, J shed 1 base, and the junction held 17 bases outside the gene matches. Germline V gene sequence: CDR1 MDHEN, CDR2 SYDVKM. The CDR3 runs to 19 residues. CDR3 in amino acids: CASRVYIWTGNKSNQPQHF. CDR3 nucleotide sequence: TGTGCCAGCAGAGTTTATATTTGGACAGGGAACAAGAGCAATCAGCCCCAGCATTTT.

The J gene is TRBJ2-7, the V gene TRBV6-6, with TRBD1 identical over 7 bases. The germline V gene encodes CDR1 MNHNY and CDR2 SVGAGI (reference sequence). V lost 4 bases to trimming and J lost 4 bases; unmatched junction nucleotides: 7. The CDR3 is 14 amino acids. The CDR3 sequence is CASSSPGTDYEQYF. For the CDR3, the DNA is TGTGCCAGCAGTTCCCCTGGGACAGATTACGAGCAGTACTTC.

The chain combines TRBV24-1 with TRBJ1-1; 8 bases map to TRBD1. The CDR3 has 15 amino acids. Unmatched junction bases numbered 8, after V lost 5 bases and J lost 4 bases. Per the germline V gene, CDR1 is KGHDR and CDR2 is SFDVKD. In nucleotides, the CDR3 is TGTGCCACCAGTGGCCAGGGGGCGCGAGGCACTGAAGCTTTCTTT. As protein: CATSGQGARGTEAFF.

The V call is TRBV7-9, the J call TRBJ1-1; a weak D match, TRBD1 (5 bases). Germline loops: CDR1 SEHNR, CDR2 FQNEAQ (reference sequence). Trimming cost V 4 bases and J 0 bases, with 9 bases left between them. This CDR3 is 14 amino acids long. CDR3 amino acids: CASSYRSVNTEAFF. DNA for the CDR3: TGTGCCAGCAGCTACAGGAGCGTGAACACTGAAGCTTTCTTT.

The chain uses TRBV29-1 and TRBJ1-5, with 8 bases lining up with TRBD1. V gave up 4 bases and J gave up 0 bases; unmatched junction bases: 2. Germline V gene sequence: CDR1 SQVTM, CDR2 ANQGSEA. The CDR3 extends over 14 amino acids. CDR3 sequence (DNA): TGCAGCGTTGGTACAGGGGGTAGCAATCAGCCCCAGCATTTT. Amino acid sequence: CSVGTGGSNQPQHF.

The chain combines TRBV24-1 with TRBJ1-1; D gene unclear. Germline CDR1 KGHDR, CDR2 SFDVKD. This CDR3 has 11 residues. The V end was cut by 7 bases, the J end by 4 bases, with 6 bases between. The CDR3 protein is CATREGTEAFF. The CDR3 DNA reads as TGTGCCACCAGGGAAGGCACTGAAGCTTTCTTT.

V usage is TRBV5-4 and J usage is TRBJ1-1; no definite D call. Trimming cost V 2 bases and J 11 bases, with 13 bases left between them. Germline V lookup: CDR1 SGHNT, CDR2 YYREEE (reference sequence). This CDR3 region has 12 residues. CDR3 amino acids: CASSLPRGGAFF. CDR3 bases: TGTGCCAGCAGCTTACCGCGTGGAGGGGCTTTCTTT.

The rearrangement joins TRBV19 to TRBJ1-5; D is unclear. The CDR3 loop spans 14 amino acids. Trimming removed 3 bases from V and 3 bases from J, with 9 bases in between. Germline CDR1 is LNHDA and CDR2 is SQIVND (reference sequence). The CDR3 loop reads CASSMFGDNQPQHF. As DNA, the CDR3 is TGTGCCAGTAGTATGTTCGGCGACAATCAGCCCCAGCATTTT.